This record covers a single TCR beta chain. Its cognate antigen is unknown. This entry is derived from a study of cytomegalovirus exposure and HLA in healthy donors. Study context: Assignment to the Caucasian-associated ancestry cluster applied to approximately 80% of the approximately 370 genotyped donors.

Primers included in the PCR were 60 Vbeta and 13 Jbeta primers. In the original analysis: Later, 80 million or so unique TCR beta chains were counted in an analysis, and roughly 10 million of them were shared. Clones were sequenced by immunoSEQ multiplex PCR, and TCRdb holds only the in-frame ones, with some missing. V and J calls plus clone size are reproduced from that table; the DNA served to infer D and trimming. Counted here are roughly 200,000 clones, roughly 68% occurring once; the ten biggest clones make up less than 2%. Study-wide results and caveats: Some segments of the V type, notably TRBV6-2 and TRBV6-3, were excluded as indistinguishable. The study reported that TCR beta sequences accurately predicted HLA-A and HLA-B alleles in most subjects.

The germline V gene encodes CDR1 MNHEY and CDR2 SMNVEV (reference sequence). CDR3 length equals 15 residues. V lost 4 bases, J lost 3 bases, and 4 bases stayed unmatched. The TCR sequence derives from a woman between 25 and 40 years old in good health and CMV-seronegative. The chain combines TRBV27 with TRBJ2-7; 12 bases are a match to TRBD2. The sequencing input was PBMCs. Here the CDR3 reads CASSSKLAGGYEQYF. CDR3 nucleotides: TGTGCCAGCAGTTCCAAACTAGCGGGGGGCTACGAGCAGTACTTC.